These 28 T cell receptor beta chains were sequenced from one sample in a study of T cell responses to AZD1222 COVID-19 vaccine. Only in-frame clones appear in the TCRdb table, and some are missing; sequencing was by immunoSEQ multiplex PCR. The data show roughly 200,000 clones, around 94% seen once. The source was peripheral blood, collected 28 days after the second dose of the MenACWY control vaccine. These receptor sequences come from an adult who received the MenACWY meningococcal vaccine as a control.

V gene TRBV6-5 combines with J gene TRBJ2-7; D remains unclear. CDR3 length equals 11 residues. Trimming removed 6 bases at V and 4 bases at J, with 7 bases between. Per germline, CDR1 MNHEY and CDR2 SVGAGI. The CDR3 region is CASSPSYEQYF. Written as DNA, the CDR3 is TGTGCCAGCAGCCCCTCTTACGAGCAGTACTTC.

This rearrangement joins TRBV19 to TRBJ2-7; D may be TRBD2 (7 bases). Germline V gene data show CDR1 as LNHDA and CDR2 as SQIVND (reference sequence). The CDR3 extends over 14 amino acids. Deletions cut 3 bases from V and 7 bases from J, with 16 bases between. The CDR3 loop is CASSIPGGGSEQYF. Written as DNA, the CDR3 is TGTGCCAGTAGTATCCCCGGCGGGGGCAGTGAGCAGTACTTC. Using reference TRBV19 and TRBJ2-7 for the parts outside the CDR3, the full variable domain is DGGITQSPKYLFRKEGQNVTLSCEQNLNHDAMYWYRQDPGQGLRLIYYSQIVNDFQKGDIAEGYSVSREKKESFPLTVTSAQKNPTAFYLCASSIPGGGSEQYFGPGTRLTVT.

CDR3 sequence reads: CASSLRGTGDYEQYF. Here the CDR3 DNA reads TGTGCCAGCAGCTTACGTGGGACAGGGGACTACGAGCAGTACTTC. V and J are TRBV5-5 and TRBJ2-7; 10 bases match TRBD1. The germline gives CDR1 SGHKS, CDR2 YYEKEE (reference sequence). The CDR3 has 15 amino acids. Trimming removed 2 bases from V and 3 bases from J; junction bases left unmatched: 5.

The chain has TRBV2 and TRBJ2-4; TRBD2 might be the D (6 bases). CDR1 and CDR2 from the germline V gene are SNHLY and FYNNEI. V was cut by 2 bases and J by 5 bases, with 16 bases left in between. CDR3 length equals 16 residues. The CDR3, as DNA: TGTGCCAGCAGTGAAATATGGGGGGTCCTCCAAAACATTCAGTACTTC. Its protein is CASSEIWGVLQNIQYF.

This chain connects TRBV11-2 to TRBJ2-7; perhaps TRBD2 as D (6 bases). CDR1 is SGHAT, CDR2 FQNNGV, per germline. Deletions cut 5 bases from V and 4 bases from J, with 12 bases between. The CDR3 is made up of 13 amino acids. CDR3 amino acids: CASSGGDGYEQYF. CDR3 sequence (DNA): TGTGCCAGCAGCGGCGGGGATGGGTACGAGCAGTACTTC.

This chain joins TRBV9 and TRBJ1-4; tentatively, D is TRBD1 (5 bases). The CDR3 consists of 14 residues. Germline V gene lookup returns CDR1 SGDLS and CDR2 YYNGEE. The V gene lost 0 bases and the J gene lost 6 bases, with 9 bases spanning the gap. The CDR3 reads CASSVGTRDEKLFF. Written as DNA, the CDR3 is TGTGCCAGCAGCGTAGGGACCAGGGATGAAAAACTGTTTTTT. Full variable domain (outside the CDR3, taken from reference TRBV9 and TRBJ1-4): DSGVTQTPKHLITATGQRVTLRCSPRSGDLSVYWYQQSLDQGLQFLIQYYNGEERAKGNILERFSAQQFPDLHSELNLSSLELGDSALYFCASSVGTRDEKLFFGSGTQLSVL.

The chain couples TRBV6-1 to TRBJ2-7; 7 nucleotides line up with TRBD2. The V gene's germline CDR1 is MNHNS and CDR2 SASEGT. The CDR3 runs 16 residues. V lost 1 base to trimming and J lost 4 bases; unmatched junction nucleotides: 10. In nucleotides, the CDR3 is TGTGCCAGCAGTGAAGTGGAAGCGGGAAGGGGATACGAGCAGTACTTC. Translated, it gives CASSEVEAGRGYEQYF.

CDR3 region: CASSERTSGNGHEQYF. The CDR3 nucleotides are TGTGCCAGCAGCGAAAGAACTAGCGGGAATGGCCACGAGCAGTACTTC. V gene TRBV7-9 combines with J gene TRBJ2-7, with 10 bases fitting TRBD2. The V and J ends lost 5 bases and 5 bases, in that order; junction bases with no gene match: 12. The CDR3 runs 16 residues. CDR1 is SEHNR and CDR2 is FQNEAQ in the germline V gene (reference sequence).

The chain links TRBV27 to TRBJ2-2, with D tentatively TRBD2 (5 bases). Germline CDR1 is MNHEY and CDR2 is SMNVEV (reference sequence). V was clipped by 7 bases and J by 5 bases, with 8 bases between them. CDR3 length equals 12 residues. The CDR3 loop is CASNRGTGELFF. The CDR3 DNA reads TGTGCCAGCAATCGGGGAACCGGGGAGCTGTTTTTT.

V is TRBV27 and J is TRBJ2-3; the match to TRBD2 covers 9 bases. The CDR3 runs to 13 residues. CDR1 and CDR2 (germline): MNHEY, SMNVEV (reference sequence). J gave up 6 bases and V 6 bases, and 4 bases lay outside the gene matches. The CDR3 sequence: CASRSGGSDTQYF. Here the CDR3 DNA reads TGTGCCAGCAGAAGCGGGGGGTCGGATACGCAGTATTTT.

The chain carries TRBV5-1 and TRBJ2-7, with a weak D call TRBD2 (5 bases). The CDR3 spans 18 residues. Trimming cost V 0 bases and J 3 bases, with 22 bases left between them. The germline V gene has CDR1 SGHRS and CDR2 YFSETQ. The CDR3 region has the DNA TGCGCCAGCAGCTTGGCCGGGATAGGGATCAATATTTTCTACGAGCAGTACTTC. Amino acid sequence: CASSLAGIGINIFYEQYF.

The chain combines TRBV7-9 with TRBJ2-7; TRBD1 or TRBD2 may be the D gene (5 bases each). The CDR3 contains 12 residues. The germline V gene encodes CDR1 SEHNR and CDR2 FQNEAQ (reference sequence). Trimming stripped 8 bases from V and 1 base from J, with 9 bases between. As DNA, the CDR3 is TGTGCCAGCGGGGACGGATCCTACGAGCAGTACTTC. Amino acids: CASGDGSYEQYF. The full variable domain, completed using reference TRBV7-9 and TRBJ2-7, is DTGVSQNPRHKITKRGQNVTFRCDPISEHNRLYWYRQTLGQGPEFLTYFQNEAQLEKSRLLSDRFSAERPKGSFSTLEIQRTEQGDSAMYLCASGDGSYEQYFGPGTRLTVT.

This clone showed up just once. CDR3 sequence: CASTTDRQNIQYF. CDR3 coding DNA: TGTGCCAGCACCACTGACAGGCAAAACATTCAGTACTTC. V is TRBV7-9 and J is TRBJ2-4, with a weak D call TRBD1 (6 bases). CDR3 length: 13 amino acids. V lost 7 bases to trimming and J lost 5 bases, with 12 bases between them. Germline V CDR1 and CDR2: SEHNR, FQNEAQ (reference sequence).

The chain recombines TRBV6-5 with TRBJ2-7; D is undetermined. Germline CDR1 and CDR2: MNHEY and SVGAGI. Trimming pared 8 bases from V and 2 bases from J, leaving 10 bases between. This CDR3 comprises 12 residues. The CDR3 loop reads CASGQSTYEQYF. The CDR3 DNA reads TGTGCCAGCGGGCAGAGTACCTACGAGCAGTACTTC.

The chain has TRBV4-3 and TRBJ2-1; tentatively, D is TRBD1 (5 bases). V was cut by 0 bases and J by 8 bases, with 14 bases left in between. The CDR3 loop spans 15 amino acids. Germline V gene lookup returns CDR1 LGHNA and CDR2 YSLEER. The CDR3 DNA reads as TGCGCCAGCAGCCAAGATCTTCGGCAAGGGGATGAGCAGTTCTTC. Translation gives CASSQDLRQGDEQFF.

This chain uses TRBV23-1 with TRBJ1-1; no clear D gene. Being an ORF, TRBV23-1 has a function that is uncertain. The CDR3 length is 14 residues. Trimming cost V 2 bases and J 0 bases, with 7 bases left between them. CDR3 in amino acids: CASSQGRLNTEAFF. The CDR3 bases are TGCGCCAGCAGTCAAGGACGGCTGAACACTGAAGCTTTCTTT.

The CDR3 DNA reads TGTGCCAGCAGCAGCCGGGGGGTCTACAATGAGCAGTTCTTC. Amino acids: CASSSRGVYNEQFF. The chain has TRBV28 and TRBJ2-1; 7 nucleotides match TRBD2. The V and J ends lost 6 bases and 3 bases, in that order; junction bases with no gene match: 5. Germline lookup yields CDR1 MDHEN and CDR2 SYDVKM. The CDR3 is 14 residues long.

The chain couples TRBV6-5 to TRBJ2-7; D might be TRBD1 (5 bases). From germline, CDR1 is MNHEY and CDR2 SVGAGI. Trimming took off 6 bases at V and 4 bases at J, with 13 bases between the two ends. The CDR3 loop spans 13 amino acids. The CDR3 is CASSQGVRYEQYF. Written as DNA, the CDR3 is TGTGCCAGCAGCCAAGGGGTCCGATACGAGCAGTACTTC.

This chain links TRBV25-1 with TRBJ1-1, with D maybe TRBD1 (6 bases). This CDR3 is 14 amino acids long. Germline-derived CDR1 and CDR2 are MGHDK and SYGVNS. Trimming cost V 4 bases and J 7 bases, with 16 bases left between them. CDR3 sequence (DNA): TGTGCCAGCAGTGGGGGGGGGCGCCTGTTTGAAGCTTTCTTT. As protein: CASSGGGRLFEAFF.

This clone was seen once. The chain couples TRBV10-3 to TRBJ2-3; D uncertain. The germline V gene encodes CDR1 ENHRY and CDR2 SYGVKD. V lost 4 bases, J lost 1 base, and 6 bases lay in between. The CDR3 has 13 amino acids. CDR3 nucleotides: TGTGCCATCAGTGGGGCTGGCACAGATACGCAGTATTTT. Encoded protein: CAISGAGTDTQYF.

This chain connects TRBV6-5 to TRBJ2-7; D unclear. The CDR3 has 13 residues. Germline V gives CDR1 MNHEY, CDR2 SVGAGI. V lost 6 bases and J 2 bases, leaving 11 bases between the germline ends. This CDR3 is CASSRQETYEQYF. CDR3 DNA: TGTGCCAGCAGCCGCCAGGAGACCTACGAGCAGTACTTC.

This chain uses TRBV7-8 with TRBJ2-7; no clear D. The V and J ends lost 5 bases and 7 bases respectively, with 15 bases between them. The CDR3 has 13 amino acids. Germline V CDR1 and CDR2: SGHVS, FQNEAQ. The CDR3 loop reads CASSKGLGWEQYF. The DNA of the CDR3 is TGTGCCAGCAGCAAGGGCCTCGGGTGGGAGCAGTACTTC.

The chain uses TRBV19 and TRBJ1-1, with unresolved D. V lost 6 bases and J lost 2, with 13 bases in between. The germline CDR1 and CDR2 sequences are LNHDA and SQIVND (reference sequence). The CDR3 has 14 residues. The CDR3 DNA is TGTGCCAGTAGCCCACGGACGGGAAACACTGAAGCTTTCTTT. This translates into CASSPRTGNTEAFF.

This rearrangement joins TRBV3-1 (or the pseudogene TRBV3-2) to TRBJ1-2, with 8 nucleotides matching TRBD1. The CDR3 has 15 residues. CDR1 and CDR2 (germline): LGHDT, YNNKEL (reference sequence). The junction had 5 bases not matched to a gene; V was cut back by 1 base and J by 4 bases. CDR3 sequence: CASSQAGTGAYGYTF. CDR3 DNA sequence: TGTGCCAGCAGCCAAGCTGGGACAGGCGCCTATGGCTACACCTTC.

V and J are TRBV6-5 and TRBJ2-7; D unresolved. Trimming took off 0 bases at V and 2 bases at J, with 2 bases between the two ends. The CDR3 has 12 residues. Germline CDR1 MNHEY, CDR2 SVGAGI. CDR3 DNA sequence: TGTGCCAGCAGTTACTCACCCTACGAGCAGTACTTC. This translates into CASSYSPYEQYF.

This chain links TRBV6-5 with TRBJ2-7; tentatively, D is TRBD1 (6 bases). V lost 6 bases to trimming and J lost 4 bases, with 16 bases between them. The CDR3 totals 14 residues. Germline lookup yields CDR1 MNHEY and CDR2 SVGAGI. CDR3 sequence: CASRRQGTAYEQYF. Here the CDR3 DNA reads TGTGCCAGCAGAAGGCAGGGGACGGCGTACGAGCAGTACTTC.

This clone was seen only once. V is TRBV15 and J is TRBJ2-7, with D tentatively TRBD2 (6 bases). The V and J ends lost 3 bases and 7 bases respectively, with 13 bases between them. Per the germline V gene, CDR1 is LNHNV and CDR2 is YYDKDF (reference sequence). The CDR3 contains 13 residues. This chain's CDR3 is CATSRVAAGEQYF. The CDR3 bases are TGTGCCACCAGCAGGGTGGCGGCGGGGGAGCAGTACTTC. Looking up the rest from reference TRBV15 and TRBJ2-7 gives the full variable domain: DAMVIQNPRYQVTQFGKPVTLSCSQTLNHNVMYWYQQKSSQAPKLLFHYYDKDFNNEADTPDNFQSRRPNTSFCFLDIRSPGLGDTAMYLCATSRVAAGEQYFGPGTRLTVT.

This clone was counted only a few times. The V and J genes are TRBV5-6 and TRBJ1-2, with 10 bases that match TRBD1. V lost 4 bases, J lost 4 bases, and 4 bases stayed unmatched. Germline assignment: CDR1 SGHDT and CDR2 YYEEEE. There are 14 residues in the CDR3. CDR3 sequence reads: CASSRGTGVYGYTF. The CDR3 nucleotides are TGTGCCAGCAGCAGGGGGACAGGGGTCTATGGCTACACCTTC.